The clone carrying this TCR beta chain was observed many times. This record comes from a study of T-cell reconstitution after alpha-beta-depleted transplantation in children. TCRbeta library construction was performed incorporating unique molecular identifiers. MiXCR, run by TCRdb on the PCR reads, gives a single entry per CDR3 protein. Of 6,500 to 9,000 distinct CDR3 sequences in the sample, approximately 18% are singletons; the top ten hold around nine tenths. This CDR3 spans 15 amino acids. Germline CDR1 MDHEN, CDR2 SYDVKM. The V segment lost 4 bases and the J segment 7 bases; nucleotides outside the gene matches: 6.

This clonotype was obtained from a girl in the first two years of life who had a stem cell transplant for combined immunodeficiency, so the T cells may come from the graft donor. The source material was PBMCs, mostly from graft donor cells, sampled 60 days after TCRalphabeta/CD19-depleted stem cell transplant. J is TRBJ2-1 and V is TRBV28, with 11 bases identical to TRBD2. The DNA for the CDR3 is TGTGCCAGCAGTTCATTAGCGGGAGGGCCTAATGAGCAGTTCTTC. Translating gives CASSSLAGGPNEQFF.